The 7 T cell receptor beta chains below all came from one sample that was sequenced in a study of response to subunit inactivated influenza vaccine. TCRdb reanalysed the RT-PCR reads using MiXCR and keeps one entry per CDR3 protein. The repertoire includes roughly 570,000 distinct CDR3 sequences, approximately 12% of them detected once, and around 13% sits in the top ten. This sample comprised PBMCs from blood, obtained 40 to 50 days after vaccination. The receptors originated from a man aged 45-65 years who received an inactivated influenza vaccine.

In its sample, this clonotype was seen a few times. The J gene is TRBJ2-3, the V gene TRBV20-1, with a weak D call TRBD2 (5 bases). The CDR3 runs 13 residues. Germline values: CDR1 DFQATT, CDR2 SNEGSKA (reference sequence). Trimming took off 4 bases at V and 5 bases at J, with 13 bases between the two ends. This chain's CDR3 is CSANKGVGDTQYF. In DNA, the CDR3 is TGCAGTGCTAACAAGGGAGTCGGAGATACGCAGTATTTT.

In this sample, this clonotype turned up a few times. The V gene is TRBV5-1, the J gene TRBJ1-4; D might be TRBD1 (6 bases). The germline gives CDR1 SGHRS, CDR2 YFSETQ. Trimming removed 4 bases at V and 7 bases at J, with 14 bases between. CDR3 length: 14 amino acids. CDR3 region: CASSPRGAGEKLFF. The CDR3 nucleotides read TGCGCCAGCAGCCCCAGGGGAGCGGGTGAAAAACTGTTTTTT.

This clonotype was found many times. J is TRBJ1-1 and V is TRBV12-3 or TRBV12-4, with D hard to call. The CDR3 is 14 amino acids. V was cut by 5 bases and J by 1 base, with 11 bases left in between. As DNA, the CDR3 is TGTGCCAGCAGTCTAAATCACAGGAACACTGAAGCTTTCTTT. It yields the protein CASSLNHRNTEAFF.

Points on this clonotype: A clone one base away is much larger, so this may be a read error. The conserved closing phenylalanine or tryptophan is absent in this CDR3, likely reflecting a read error. V gene TRBV6-5 combines with J gene TRBJ1-1; D possibly corresponds to TRBD1 (5 bases). With 2 bases removed from V and 3 bases from J, the gap between germline ends came to 13 bases. Germline V gene lookup returns CDR1 MNHEY and CDR2 SVGAGI. The CDR3 has 15 amino acids. The CDR3 bases are TGTGCCAGCAGTTACAGGGGTTTGTGGGACACTGAAGCTTTCCTT. It translates to CASSYRGLWDTEAFL.

This clonotype was observed at least ten times. The chain recombines TRBV20-1 with TRBJ2-7; D call uncertain. V lost 3 bases to trimming and J lost 2 bases, with 8 bases between them. The CDR3 sequence is 12 residues long. CDR1 DFQATT and CDR2 SNEGSKA come from the germline V gene (reference sequence). The CDR3 nucleotides are TGCAGTGCTAGTGAGGCCCCCTACGAGCAGTACTTC. Translated, it gives CSASEAPYEQYF.

The chain uses TRBV12-3 or TRBV12-4 and TRBJ1-6, with D hard to call. With 6 bases removed from V and 4 bases from J, the gap between germline ends came to 10 bases. The length of the CDR3 is 14 residues. The CDR3 coding sequence is TGTGCCAGCAGCCGGACTCTGTATAATTCACCCCTCCACTTT. This translates into CASSRTLYNSPLHF.

The chain is built from TRBV20-1 and TRBJ2-1, with 12 positions matching TRBD1. The germline gives CDR1 DFQATT, CDR2 SNEGSKA (reference sequence). CDR3 length: 14 residues. Unmatched junction bases numbered 6, after V lost 5 bases and J lost 7 bases. CDR3 DNA: TGCAGTGCTGACCGGGACAGGGGGCAGAATGAGCAGTTCTTC. Translating gives CSADRDRGQNEQFF.